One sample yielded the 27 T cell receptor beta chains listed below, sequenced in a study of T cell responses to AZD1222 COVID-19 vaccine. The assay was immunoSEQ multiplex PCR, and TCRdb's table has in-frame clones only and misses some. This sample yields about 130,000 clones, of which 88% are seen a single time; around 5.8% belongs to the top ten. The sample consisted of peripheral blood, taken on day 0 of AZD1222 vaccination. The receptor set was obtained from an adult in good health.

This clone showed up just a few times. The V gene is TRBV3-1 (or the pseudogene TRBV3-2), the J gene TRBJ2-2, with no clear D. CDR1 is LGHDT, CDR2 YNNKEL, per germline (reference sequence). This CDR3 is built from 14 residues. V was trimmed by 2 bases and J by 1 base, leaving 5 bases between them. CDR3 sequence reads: CASSQSVNTGELFF. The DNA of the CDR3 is TGTGCCAGCAGCCAATCCGTGAACACCGGGGAGCTGTTTTTT.

The CDR3 DNA sequence: TGTGCCAGCAGTTTCGGGGGAAACTATGGCTACACCTTC. Encoded protein: CASSFGGNYGYTF. The gene calls are TRBV28 and TRBJ1-2; possible D gene TRBD1, 5 bases. Trimming stripped 3 bases from V and 2 bases from J, with 7 bases between. Germline lookup yields CDR1 MDHEN and CDR2 SYDVKM. The CDR3 is 13 residues long.

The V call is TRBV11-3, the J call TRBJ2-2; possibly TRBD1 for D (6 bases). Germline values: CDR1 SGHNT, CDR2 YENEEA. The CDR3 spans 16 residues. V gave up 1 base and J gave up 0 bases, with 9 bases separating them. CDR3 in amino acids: CASSLVAGANTGELFF. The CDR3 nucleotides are TGTGCCAGCAGCTTAGTTGCAGGGGCGAACACCGGGGAGCTGTTTTTT.

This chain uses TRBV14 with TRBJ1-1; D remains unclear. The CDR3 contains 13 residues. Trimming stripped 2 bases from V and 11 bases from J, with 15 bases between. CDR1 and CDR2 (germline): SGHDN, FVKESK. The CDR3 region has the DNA TGTGCCAGCAGCCAAACGGGCCCGAGGGTGGCTTTCTTT. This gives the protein CASSQTGPRVAFF.

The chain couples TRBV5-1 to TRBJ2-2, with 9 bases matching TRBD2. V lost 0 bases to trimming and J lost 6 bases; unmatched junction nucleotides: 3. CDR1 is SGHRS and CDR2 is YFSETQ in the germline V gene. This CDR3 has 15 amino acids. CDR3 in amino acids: CASSLELAGPGELFF. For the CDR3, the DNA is TGCGCCAGCAGCTTGGAGCTAGCGGGGCCCGGGGAGCTGTTTTTT.

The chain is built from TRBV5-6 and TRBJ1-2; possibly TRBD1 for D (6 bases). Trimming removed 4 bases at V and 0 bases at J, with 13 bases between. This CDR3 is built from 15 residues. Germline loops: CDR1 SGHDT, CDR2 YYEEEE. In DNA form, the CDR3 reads TGTGCCAGCAGCAAGGACAGCCTTTCTAACTATGGCTACACCTTC. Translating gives CASSKDSLSNYGYTF.

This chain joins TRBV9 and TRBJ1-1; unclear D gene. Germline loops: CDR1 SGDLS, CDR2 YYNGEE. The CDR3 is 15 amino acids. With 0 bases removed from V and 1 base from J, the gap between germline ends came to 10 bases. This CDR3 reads CASSVDPLQNTEAFF. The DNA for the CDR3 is TGTGCCAGCAGCGTAGATCCTCTGCAGAACACTGAAGCTTTCTTT.

The CDR3 here is CASSPGGLNEKLFF. In DNA form, the CDR3 reads TGTGCCAGCAGCCCGGGGGGGCTTAATGAAAAACTGTTTTTT. The V gene is TRBV5-4, the J gene TRBJ1-4, with D possibly matching TRBD1 (6 bases). Germline CDR1 reads SGHNT; CDR2 reads YYREEE (reference sequence). The CDR3 is 14 residues long. Trimming left V 4 bases short and J 4 bases short, with 11 bases between. Full variable domain (outside the CDR3, taken from reference TRBV5-4 and TRBJ1-4): ETGVTQSPTHLIKTRGQQVTLRCSSQSGHNTVSWYQQALGQGPQFIFQYYREEENGRGNFPPRFSGLQFPNYSSELNVNALELDDSALYLCASSPGGLNEKLFFGSGTQLSVL.

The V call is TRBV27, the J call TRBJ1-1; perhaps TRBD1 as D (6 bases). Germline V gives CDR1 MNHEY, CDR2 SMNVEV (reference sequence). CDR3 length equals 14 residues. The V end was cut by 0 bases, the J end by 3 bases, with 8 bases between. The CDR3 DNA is TGTGCCAGCAGTTTATCGGCAGGGGACACTGAAGCTTTCTTT. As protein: CASSLSAGDTEAFF.

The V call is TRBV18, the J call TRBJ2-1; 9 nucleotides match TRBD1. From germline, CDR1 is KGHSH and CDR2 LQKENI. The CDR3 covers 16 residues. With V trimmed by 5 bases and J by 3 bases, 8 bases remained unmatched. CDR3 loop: CASSYRGPGVYNEQFF. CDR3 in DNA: TGTGCCAGCTCATACAGGGGGCCGGGCGTCTACAATGAGCAGTTCTTC.

The CDR3 DNA reads TGCGCCAGCAGCCTTGGGCCGGGGCAGCCCCAGCATTTT. Translation: CASSLGPGQPQHF. The chain couples TRBV4-1 to TRBJ1-5; D unresolved. The V gene lost 4 bases and the J gene lost 7 bases, with 11 bases spanning the gap. CDR3 length: 13 amino acids. CDR1 MGHRA and CDR2 YSYEKL come from the germline V gene.

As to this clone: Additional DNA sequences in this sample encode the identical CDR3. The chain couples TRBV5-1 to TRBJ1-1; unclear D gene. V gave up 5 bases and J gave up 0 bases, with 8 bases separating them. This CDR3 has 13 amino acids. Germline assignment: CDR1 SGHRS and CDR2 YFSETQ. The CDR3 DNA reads TGCGCCAGCAGTCCGGGGATGAACACTGAAGCTTTCTTT. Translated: CASSPGMNTEAFF.

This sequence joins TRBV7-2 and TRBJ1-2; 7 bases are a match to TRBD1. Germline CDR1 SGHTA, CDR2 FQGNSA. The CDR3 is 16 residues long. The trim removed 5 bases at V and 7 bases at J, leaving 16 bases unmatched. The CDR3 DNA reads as TGTGCCAGCAGCCAAAGTCCCGGGACAGTCTTGGGTGGCTACACCTTC. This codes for CASSQSPGTVLGGYTF.

This chain's CDR3 is CASSTYRGNTEAFF. The DNA for the CDR3 is TGTGCCAGTAGTACCTACAGGGGGAACACTGAAGCTTTCTTT. V gene TRBV19 combines with J gene TRBJ1-1; TRBD1 matches at 7 bases. The germline V gene has CDR1 LNHDA and CDR2 SQIVND (reference sequence). The CDR3 is 14 residues long. The trim removed 4 bases at V and 1 base at J, leaving 3 bases unmatched.

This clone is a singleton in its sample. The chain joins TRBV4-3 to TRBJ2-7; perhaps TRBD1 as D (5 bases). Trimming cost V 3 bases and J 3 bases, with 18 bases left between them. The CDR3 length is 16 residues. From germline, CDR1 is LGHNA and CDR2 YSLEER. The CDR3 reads CASSQTYQGPVYEQYF. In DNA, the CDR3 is TGCGCCAGCAGCCAGACGTATCAGGGTCCGGTCTACGAGCAGTACTTC.

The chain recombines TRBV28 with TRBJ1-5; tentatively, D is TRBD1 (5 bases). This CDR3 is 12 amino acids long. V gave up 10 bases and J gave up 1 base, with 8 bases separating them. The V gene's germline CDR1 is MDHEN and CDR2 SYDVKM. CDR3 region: CATEGSNQPQHF. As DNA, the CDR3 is TGTGCCACCGAGGGGAGCAATCAGCCCCAGCATTTT.

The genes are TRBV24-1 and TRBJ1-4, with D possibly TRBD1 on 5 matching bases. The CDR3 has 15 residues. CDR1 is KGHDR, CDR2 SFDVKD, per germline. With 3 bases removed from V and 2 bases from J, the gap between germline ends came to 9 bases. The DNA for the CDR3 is TGTGCCACCAGTGATGGGGGATCTACTAATGAAAAACTGTTTTTT. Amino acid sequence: CATSDGGSTNEKLFF.

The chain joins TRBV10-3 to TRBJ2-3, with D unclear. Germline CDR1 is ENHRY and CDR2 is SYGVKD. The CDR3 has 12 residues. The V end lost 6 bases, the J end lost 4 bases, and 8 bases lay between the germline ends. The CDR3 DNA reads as TGTGCCATCAGCCCGACCTCAGATACGCAGTATTTT. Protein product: CAISPTSDTQYF.

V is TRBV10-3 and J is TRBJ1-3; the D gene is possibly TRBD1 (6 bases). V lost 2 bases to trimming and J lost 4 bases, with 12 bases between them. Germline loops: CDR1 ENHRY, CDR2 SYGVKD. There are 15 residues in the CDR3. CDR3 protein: CAISEMGARGNTIYF. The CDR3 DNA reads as TGTGCCATCAGTGAGATGGGGGCGCGAGGAAACACCATATATTTT.

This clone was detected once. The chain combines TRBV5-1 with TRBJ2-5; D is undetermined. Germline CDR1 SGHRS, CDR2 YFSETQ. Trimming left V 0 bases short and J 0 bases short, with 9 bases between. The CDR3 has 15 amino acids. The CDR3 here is CASSLGLQYQETQYF. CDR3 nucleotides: TGCGCCAGCAGCTTGGGGTTACAGTACCAAGAGACCCAGTACTTC.

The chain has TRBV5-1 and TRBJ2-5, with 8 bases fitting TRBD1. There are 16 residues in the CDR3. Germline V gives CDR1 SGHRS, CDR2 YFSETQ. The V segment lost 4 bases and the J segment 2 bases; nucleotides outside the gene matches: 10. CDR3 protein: CASSPGARTGQETQYF. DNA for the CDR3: TGCGCCAGCAGCCCAGGGGCCCGGACAGGGCAAGAGACCCAGTACTTC.

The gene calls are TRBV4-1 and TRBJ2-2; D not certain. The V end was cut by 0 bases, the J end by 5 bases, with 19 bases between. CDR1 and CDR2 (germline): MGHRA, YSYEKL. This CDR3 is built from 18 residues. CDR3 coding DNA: TGCGCCAGCAGCCAAGATAGAGGAGCGAGGCGGCGGACCGGGGAGCTGTTTTTT. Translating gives CASSQDRGARRRTGELFF.

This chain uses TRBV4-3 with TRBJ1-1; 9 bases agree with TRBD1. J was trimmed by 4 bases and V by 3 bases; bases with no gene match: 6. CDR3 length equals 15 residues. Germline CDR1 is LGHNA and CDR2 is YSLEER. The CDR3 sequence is CASSHLGQGSTEAFF. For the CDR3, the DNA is TGCGCCAGCAGCCATCTCGGACAGGGGAGCACTGAAGCTTTCTTT.

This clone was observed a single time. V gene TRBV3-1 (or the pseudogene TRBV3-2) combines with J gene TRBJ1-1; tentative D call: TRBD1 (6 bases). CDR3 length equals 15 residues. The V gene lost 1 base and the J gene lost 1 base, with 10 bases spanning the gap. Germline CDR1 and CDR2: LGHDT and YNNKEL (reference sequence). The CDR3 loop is CASSQGTDQNTEAFF. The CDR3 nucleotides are TGTGCCAGCAGCCAAGGGACAGACCAGAACACTGAAGCTTTCTTT.

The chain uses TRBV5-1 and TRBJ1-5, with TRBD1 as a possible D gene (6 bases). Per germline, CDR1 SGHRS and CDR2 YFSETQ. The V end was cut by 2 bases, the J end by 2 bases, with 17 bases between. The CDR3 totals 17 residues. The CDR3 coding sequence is TGCGCCAGCAGCTTAGGAATACTCAGGGGAGGCAATCAGCCCCAGCATTTT. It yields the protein CASSLGILRGGNQPQHF. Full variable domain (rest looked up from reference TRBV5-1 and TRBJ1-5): KAGVTQTPRYLIKTRGQQVTLSCSPISGHRSVSWYQQTPGQGLQFLFEYFSETQRNKGNFPGRFSGRQFSNSRSEMNVSTLELGDSALYLCASSLGILRGGNQPQHFGDGTRLSIL.

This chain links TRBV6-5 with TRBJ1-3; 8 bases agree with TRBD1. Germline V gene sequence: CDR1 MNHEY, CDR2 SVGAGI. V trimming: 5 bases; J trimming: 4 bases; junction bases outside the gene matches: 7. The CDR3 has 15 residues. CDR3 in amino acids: CASSTTGGSGNTIYF. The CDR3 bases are TGTGCCAGCAGTACCACAGGGGGTTCAGGAAACACCATATATTTT.

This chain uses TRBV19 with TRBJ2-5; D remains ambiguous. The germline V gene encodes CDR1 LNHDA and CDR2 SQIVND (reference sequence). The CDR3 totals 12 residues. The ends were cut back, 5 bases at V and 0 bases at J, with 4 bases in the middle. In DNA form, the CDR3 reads TGTGCCAGTAGTGCTAACCAAGAGACCCAGTACTTC. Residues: CASSANQETQYF.